A single sample gave rise to the 10 T cell receptor beta chains below, sequenced in a study of high-grade serous ovarian cancer treatment subgroups. Tumor tissue was taken before any definitive surgery or chemotherapy was given. The data were produced by immunoSEQ multiplex PCR, yet TCRdb's version contains in-frame clones alone and is incomplete. The sample gives a few thousand clones, about 69% of which show up once; 15% to 20% is in the top ten. Sequenced: tumor tissue. Receptors were obtained from a human donor with high-grade serous ovarian cancer.

V is TRBV4-1 and J is TRBJ1-1, with D possibly being TRBD1 (5 bases). This CDR3 has 16 residues. In germline, CDR1 is MGHRA, CDR2 YSYEKL. Trimming took off 4 bases at V and 0 bases at J, with 15 bases between the two ends. The CDR3 spells CASSLTLTAMNTEAFF. CDR3 nucleotides: TGCGCCAGCAGCCTCACATTGACAGCCATGAACACTGAAGCTTTCTTT.

The chain is built from TRBV27 and TRBJ2-7; unclear D gene. CDR1 is MNHEY and CDR2 is SMNVEV in the germline V gene (reference sequence). The V gene lost 8 bases and the J gene lost 3 bases, with 14 bases spanning the gap. This CDR3 comprises 13 residues. CDR3 DNA sequence: TGTGCCAGCGGATTGGGCAGGATCTACGAGCAGTACTTC. Its translation: CASGLGRIYEQYF.

The chain couples TRBV28 to TRBJ2-7, with D possibly TRBD1 on 6 matching bases. The germline V gene has CDR1 MDHEN and CDR2 SYDVKM. V was shortened by 7 bases and J by 0 bases, with 19 bases between the two germline ends. CDR3 length equals 16 residues. The CDR3, as DNA: TGTGCCAGCACTCCATCCCCCCGGACAGTCTCCTACGAGCAGTACTTC. This encodes CASTPSPRTVSYEQYF.

In its sample, this clone was seen a few times. The chain combines TRBV28 with TRBJ2-7, with D possibly matching TRBD1 (6 bases). This CDR3 comprises 15 residues. Germline CDR1 reads MDHEN; CDR2 reads SYDVKM. Trimming took 3 bases from V and 5 from J, leaving 17 bases between them. This chain's CDR3 is CASSLGAGVYNEQYF. CDR3 sequence (DNA): TGTGCCAGCAGTTTGGGGGCAGGAGTCTACAACGAGCAGTACTTC.

J is TRBJ2-1 and V is TRBV12-5; 13 nucleotides match TRBD2. J lost 7 bases, V lost 7 bases, and 16 bases had no gene match. Germline V CDR1 and CDR2: LGHNT, FRNRAP. The CDR3 has 18 residues. The CDR3 coding sequence is TGTGCTAGTGTGCCGCGGGGTAGAGGGACTAGCGGGGCGAATGAGCAGTTCTTC. It specifies CASVPRGRGTSGANEQFF. Filled out from reference TRBV12-5 and TRBJ2-1, the complete variable domain reads DARVTQTPRHKVTEMGQEVTMRCQPILGHNTVFWYRQTMMQGLELLAYFRNRAPLDDSGMPKDRFSAEMPDATLATLKIQPSEPRDSAVYFCASVPRGRGTSGANEQFFGPGTRLTVL.

The chain is built from TRBV5-1 and TRBJ1-3, with unresolved D. The CDR3 has 15 residues. The germline V gene has CDR1 SGHRS and CDR2 YFSETQ. Trimming removed 3 bases at V and 2 bases at J, with 12 bases between. CDR3 sequence: CASSSAVGTGNTIYF. The CDR3 DNA reads TGCGCCAGCAGCTCGGCGGTGGGAACTGGAAACACCATATATTTT.

The gene calls are TRBV4-1 and TRBJ1-3, with 9 positions matching TRBD1. Germline assignment: CDR1 MGHRA and CDR2 YSYEKL. The V segment lost 4 bases and the J segment 1 base; nucleotides outside the gene matches: 8. The CDR3 spans 17 residues. In DNA form, the CDR3 reads TGCGCCAGCAGCCCCCTCGACAGGGGGGGTTCTGGAAACACCATATATTTT. Encoded protein: CASSPLDRGGSGNTIYF.

The chain links TRBV28 to TRBJ1-1; no clear D. V was trimmed by 4 bases and J by 4 bases, leaving 19 bases between them. The germline CDR1 and CDR2 sequences are MDHEN and SYDVKM. The length of the CDR3 is 16 residues. The CDR3 DNA reads TGTGCCAGCAGTTCGGCGGACTCTCTACCAACCACTGAAGCTTTCTTT. It translates to CASSSADSLPTTEAFF.

The chain carries TRBV28 and TRBJ1-2; 11 bases map to TRBD1. Germline V gene sequence: CDR1 MDHEN, CDR2 SYDVKM. The CDR3 has 16 amino acids. V lost 4 bases to trimming and J lost 4 bases; unmatched junction nucleotides: 8. CDR3 amino acids: CASSSPAGQGVYGYTF. The CDR3 bases are TGTGCCAGCAGTTCCCCCGCGGGACAGGGGGTCTATGGCTACACCTTC.

The V and J genes are TRBV28 and TRBJ2-7; weak D call: TRBD1 (6 bases). The V and J ends lost 5 bases and 3 bases respectively, with 17 bases between them. CDR3 size: 15 residues. Germline V gene lookup returns CDR1 MDHEN and CDR2 SYDVKM. The CDR3 is CASSPPGTPNYEQYF. The CDR3 region has the DNA TGTGCCAGCAGTCCCCCCGGGACACCAAACTACGAGCAGTACTTC.